The 2 T cell receptor beta chains in this list originate from one sample, sequenced in a study of cytomegalovirus exposure and HLA in healthy donors (dated by TCRdb to about 2017). Receptor amplification or capture employed the immunoSEQ multiplex PCR assay. The multiplex PCR relied on a mix of 60 forward primers for TCR Vbeta segments and 13 reverse primers for TCR Jbeta segments. This immuneACCESS table, as held by TCRdb, lists in-frame sequences with V and J called but not all clones. Of the missing ones, under half trace to an unresolved V gene in checked studies; the others have no known cause. The sample table holds roughly 95,000 clones, of which approximately 80% were seen once. The ten largest account for under 7% of the sample. The sequenced sample was PBMCs. These receptors were collected from a man aged 25-40 years in good health and CMV-seropositive.

The chain recombines TRBV28 with TRBJ1-5; TRBD1 agrees at 7 bases. V shed 8 bases and J 3 bases; nucleotides not matched to a gene: 7. The germline V gene encodes CDR1 MDHEN and CDR2 SYDVKM. This CDR3 has 14 amino acids. CDR3 sequence reads: CASGKDRPNQPQHF. CDR3 in DNA: TGTGCCAGCGGGAAGGACAGGCCCAATCAGCCCCAGCATTTT.

The chain couples TRBV19 to TRBJ2-1; 8 nucleotides agree with TRBD2. V shed 6 bases, J shed 9 bases, and the junction held 10 bases outside the gene matches. Germline V lookup: CDR1 LNHDA, CDR2 SQIVND (reference sequence). The CDR3 loop spans 14 amino acids. The chain's CDR3 is CASRMVGTSTEQFF. The CDR3 DNA follows: TGTGCCAGTAGGATGGTTGGGACTAGTACTGAGCAGTTCTTC.